Shown below are 17 T cell receptor beta chains from a single sample sequenced in a study of cytomegalovirus exposure and HLA in healthy donors. Primers included in the PCR were 60 Vbeta and 13 Jbeta primers. Using immunoSEQ multiplex PCR, the repertoire was profiled, and TCRdb retains in-frame clones only, with some absent. Altogether 180,000 or so clones are present, about 85% being singletons, with the ten largest covering under 1.5%. The specimen was PBMCs. These receptors were obtained from a girl aged 5 to 17 in good health and CMV-seropositive.

This clone was found a few times. The CDR3 sequence is CASSYSVADTYEQYF. CDR3 coding DNA: TGTGCCAGCAGTTACTCGGTGGCAGATACCTACGAGCAGTACTTC. V is TRBV6-5 and J is TRBJ2-7; D gene unclear. From germline, CDR1 is MNHEY and CDR2 SVGAGI. The CDR3 contains 15 residues. V was shortened by 0 bases and J by 2 bases, with 11 bases between the two germline ends.

This chain links TRBV7-7 with TRBJ2-1, with D uncertain. Germline CDR1 is SSHAT and CDR2 is FNYEAQ (reference sequence). The CDR3 spans 15 residues. V lost 5 bases and J lost 0, with 11 bases in between. CDR3 in DNA: TGTGCCAGCAGCGCTGAGTCAGGCTCCTACAATGAGCAGTTCTTC. The encoded protein is CASSAESGSYNEQFF.

This clone has just a few counts. The V gene is TRBV2, the J gene TRBJ2-2; D is unresolved. V was shortened by 6 bases and J by 6 bases, with 5 bases between the two germline ends. The CDR3 consists of 11 residues. CDR1 and CDR2 from the germline V gene are SNHLY and FYNNEI. CDR3 region: CASRLAGELFF. The CDR3, as DNA: TGTGCCAGCAGGCTAGCCGGGGAGCTGTTTTTT. The variable domain in full, completed from reference TRBV2 and TRBJ2-2, reads EPEVTQTPSHQVTQMGQEVILRCVPISNHLYFYWYRQILGQKVEFLVSFYNNEISEKSEIFDDQFSVERPDGSNFTLKIRSTKLEDSAMYFCASRLAGELFFGEGSRLTVL.

CDR3 region: CASSFGQSTYEQYF. The CDR3 DNA reads as TGTGCCAGCAGCTTCGGACAGTCAACCTACGAGCAGTACTTC. This sequence joins TRBV7-2 and TRBJ2-7, with D tentatively TRBD1 (6 bases). The CDR3 has 14 amino acids. Germline lookup yields CDR1 SGHTA and CDR2 FQGNSA. Trimming stripped 3 bases from V and 2 bases from J, with 11 bases between.

V usage is TRBV5-1 and J usage is TRBJ1-1, with D possibly matching TRBD1 (5 bases). V was pared by 4 bases and J by 4 bases, with 11 bases between. Germline CDR1 is SGHRS and CDR2 is YFSETQ. The length of the CDR3 is 13 residues. Written as DNA, the CDR3 is TGCGCCAGCAGCGGGGGGACGGTCACTGAAGCTTTCTTT. This codes for CASSGGTVTEAFF.

The chain joins TRBV6-1 to TRBJ1-1, with D uncertain. The CDR3 has 15 amino acids. Germline V gene lookup returns CDR1 MNHNS and CDR2 SASEGT. The ends were cut back, 6 bases at V and 2 bases at J, with 16 bases in the middle. CDR3 DNA: TGTGCCAGCAGATACCGCGGAGGTGATAACACTGAAGCTTTCTTT. This codes for CASRYRGGDNTEAFF.

This chain joins TRBV5-6 and TRBJ2-5; 7 nucleotides align to TRBD2. Per germline, CDR1 SGHDT and CDR2 YYEEEE. The CDR3 contains 14 residues. After removal of 2 bases from V and 5 bases from J, the junction contained 6 bases not matched to a gene. The CDR3 DNA is TGTGCCAGCAGCTTTGGGGGGGGTCGCGAGACCCAGTACTTC. Protein product: CASSFGGGRETQYF.

The rearrangement joins TRBV10-1 to TRBJ2-7; 11 bases match TRBD2. Losses at the gene ends were 7 bases for V and 5 bases for J; bases not matched to a gene: 16. The CDR3 has 17 residues. Germline loops: CDR1 WNHNN, CDR2 SYGVQD (reference sequence). The CDR3 coding sequence is TGCGCCAGCATCTCAGACGGGCTAGCGGGAGGAGAGGACGAGCAGTACTTC. It codes for CASISDGLAGGEDEQYF.

The V and J genes are TRBV5-4 and TRBJ1-5, with a weak D call TRBD1 (6 bases). Trimming removed 8 bases at V and 0 bases at J, with 18 bases between. Germline loops: CDR1 SGHNT, CDR2 YYREEE (reference sequence). The CDR3 length is 16 residues. This CDR3 reads CARGCAGEYSNQPQHF. In DNA form, the CDR3 reads TGTGCCAGAGGGTGCGCAGGGGAATATAGCAATCAGCCCCAGCATTTT. Full variable domain (outside the CDR3, taken from reference TRBV5-4 and TRBJ1-5): ETGVTQSPTHLIKTRGQQVTLRCSSQSGHNTVSWYQQALGQGPQFIFQYYREEENGRGNFPPRFSGLQFPNYSSELNVNALELDDSALYLCARGCAGEYSNQPQHFGDGTRLSIL.

This chain links TRBV5-6 with TRBJ1-1, with D unclear. The germline V gene has CDR1 SGHDT and CDR2 YYEEEE. The CDR3 length is 15 residues. V was pared by 0 bases and J by 6 bases, with 15 bases between. CDR3 region: CASSLGSPRGSEAFF. Here the CDR3 DNA reads TGTGCCAGCAGCTTGGGATCCCCTCGCGGATCTGAAGCTTTCTTT.

The gene calls are TRBV14 and TRBJ2-7, with TRBD2 as a possible D gene (6 bases). From germline, CDR1 is SGHDN and CDR2 FVKESK. Trimming shortened V by 6 bases and J by 5 bases, and 14 bases separated the two germline ends. This CDR3 comprises 13 residues. CDR3 residues: CASRGTDRHEQYF. CDR3 nucleotides: TGTGCCAGCAGGGGGACTGACCGCCACGAGCAGTACTTC.

V and J are TRBV5-4 and TRBJ1-2; no clear D. Germline lookup yields CDR1 SGHNT and CDR2 YYREEE (reference sequence). Trimming took off 3 bases at V and 5 bases at J, with 14 bases between the two ends. CDR3 size: 14 residues. This chain's CDR3 is CASSSEDRPYGYTF. As DNA, the CDR3 is TGTGCCAGCAGCTCGGAGGACCGTCCTTATGGCTACACCTTC.

J is TRBJ2-2 and V is TRBV6-5; possibly TRBD1 for D (6 bases). The CDR3 sequence is 16 residues long. Germline V CDR1 and CDR2: MNHEY, SVGAGI. V was clipped by 4 bases and J by 0 bases, with 12 bases between them. The CDR3 sequence: CASSSLGGSNTGELFF. The CDR3 nucleotides read TGTGCCAGCAGTTCTCTTGGGGGCTCGAACACCGGGGAGCTGTTTTTT.

This chain joins TRBV19 and TRBJ2-7; a weak D match, TRBD2 (8 bases). The germline V gene encodes CDR1 LNHDA and CDR2 SQIVND (reference sequence). Deletions cut 5 bases from V and 6 bases from J, with 20 bases between. CDR3 length: 15 amino acids. The CDR3 protein is CASSVSGGQLPEQYF. CDR3 coding DNA: TGTGCCAGTAGTGTCAGCGGGGGACAGCTCCCCGAGCAGTACTTC.

This chain links TRBV11-1 with TRBJ2-3; 7 bases match TRBD2. The germline V gene has CDR1 SGHAT and CDR2 FQDESV (reference sequence). The CDR3 totals 15 residues. The V gene end was trimmed by 2 bases and the J gene end by 11 bases; junction bases not matched to a gene: 13. As DNA, the CDR3 is TGTGCCAGCAGCTTATTGGCTAGCGGAGCAAGATGGCAGTATTTT. Translated: CASSLLASGARWQYF.

The V call is TRBV6-5, the J call TRBJ2-5; TRBD2 is a possible D gene (5 bases). The J call may not be correct, given that the DNA end is closer to TRBJ2-7. CDR1 is MNHEY and CDR2 is SVGAGI in the germline V gene. The CDR3 runs to 15 residues. The CDR3: CASSFPRGTTYEQYF. CDR3 coding DNA: TGTGCCAGCAGTTTCCCCCGGGGAACGACCTACGAGCAGTACTTC.

The rearrangement links TRBV25-1 to TRBJ1-2; TRBD1 agrees at 10 bases. The CDR3 has 15 residues. V lost 6 bases, J lost 8 bases, and 12 bases stayed unmatched. Germline V gene lookup returns CDR1 MGHDK and CDR2 SYGVNS. The CDR3 sequence is CASSSYRTGGGGYTF. The CDR3 DNA reads as TGTGCCAGCAGCTCCTACCGGACAGGGGGAGGCGGCTACACCTTC.